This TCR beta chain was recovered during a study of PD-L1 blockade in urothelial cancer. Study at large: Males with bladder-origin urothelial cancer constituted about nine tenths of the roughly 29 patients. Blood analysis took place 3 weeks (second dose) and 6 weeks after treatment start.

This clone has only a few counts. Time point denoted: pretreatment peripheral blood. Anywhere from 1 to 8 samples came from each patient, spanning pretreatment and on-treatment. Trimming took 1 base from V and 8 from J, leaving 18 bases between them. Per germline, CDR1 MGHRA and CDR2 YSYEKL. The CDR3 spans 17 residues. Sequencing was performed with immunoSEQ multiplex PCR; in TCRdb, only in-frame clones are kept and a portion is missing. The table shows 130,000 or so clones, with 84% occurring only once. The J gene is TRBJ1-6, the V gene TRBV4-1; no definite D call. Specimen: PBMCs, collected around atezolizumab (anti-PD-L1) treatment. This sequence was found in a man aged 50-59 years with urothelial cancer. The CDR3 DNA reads TGCGCCAGCAGCCAAGGAATGGCCACTCGGCGGCATTCACCCCTCCACTTT. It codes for CASSQGMATRRHSPLHF.